The rows below give T cell receptor beta chains drawn from one sample of a study of blood T cell repertoires in COVID-19. Clones were sequenced by immunoSEQ multiplex PCR, and TCRdb holds only the in-frame ones, with some missing. The repertoire consists of some 140,000 clones, with roughly 84% occurring once and the leading ten covering roughly 12%. The sample taken for sequencing was peripheral blood. The receptors originated from an older woman with COVID-19, enrolled during active disease. Both conserved end residues are part of each CDR3. Each record gives: V gene, D gene, clone size, J gene, CDR3 protein, CDR3 DNA. A D gene is named only where the DNA matches it firmly. Size values are once, few and many counts, or a class for expanded clones, and some rows have none.

>TRBV5-1|.|.|TRBJ2-1
CASSLGLTGNEQFF
TGCGCCAGCAGCTTGGGTTTGACGGGTAATGAGCAGTTCTTC
>TRBV30|TRBD2|once|TRBJ2-2
CAPRGGSRDGELFF
TGTGCCCCTCGGGGCGGGAGTAGGGACGGGGAGCTGTTTTTT
>TRBV7-9|.|.|TRBJ2-2
CASSSDRATGELFF
TGTGCCAGCAGCTCAGACAGAGCCACCGGGGAGCTGTTTTTT
>TRBV5-1|TRBD1|.|TRBJ2-5
CASSFSRGRETQYF
TGCGCCAGCAGCTTTAGCAGGGGGCGAGAGACCCAGTACTTC
>TRBV7-2|.|once|TRBJ2-7
CASSSFGVEQYF
TGTGCCAGCAGCTCCTTCGGGGTAGAGCAGTACTTC
>TRBV7-9|.|.|TRBJ1-3
CASSTGQPNSGNTIYF
TGTGCCAGCAGCACGGGACAACCGAACTCTGGAAACACCATATATTTT
>TRBV9|.|.|TRBJ2-6
CASTSRGAGANVLTF
TGTGCCAGCACCTCCAGGGGGGCTGGGGCCAACGTCCTGACTTTC
>TRBV15|.|.|TRBJ2-4
CATSRSGTPLAKNIQYF
TGTGCCACCAGTCGCTCCGGGACTCCTCTAGCCAAAAACATTCAGTACTTC
>TRBV27|.|.|TRBJ2-6
CASSLFRTHSGANVLTF
TGTGCCAGCAGTTTATTCAGGACACACTCTGGGGCCAACGTCCTGACTTTC
>TRBV7-9|.|few|TRBJ1-5
CASSLNWNQPQHF
TGTGCCAGCAGCTTAAACTGGAATCAGCCCCAGCATTTT
>TRBV3-1/TRBV3-2|.|.|TRBJ1-2
CASSPGPARSYGYTF
TGTGCCAGCAGCCCAGGCCCAGCCCGCTCCTATGGCTACACCTTC
>TRBV2|TRBD1|few|TRBJ1-4
CASSTGTGSSNEKLFF
TGTGCCAGCAGTACCGGGACAGGGAGTTCTAATGAAAAACTGTTTTTT
>TRBV3-1/TRBV3-2|TRBD1|.|TRBJ1-2
CASSREGQPPFF
TGTGCCAGCAGCCGTGAGGGACAGCCGCCGTTCTTC
>TRBV6-2/TRBV6-3|.|.|TRBJ2-7
CASSSLGTPAAYEQYF
TGTGCCAGCAGCTCTCTTGGGACACCAGCCGCCTACGAGCAGTACTTC
>TRBV5-5|TRBD1|.|TRBJ1-1
CASSRTQTGPTEAFF
TGTGCCAGCAGCCGCACCCAGACAGGGCCCACTGAAGCTTTCTTT
>TRBV29-1|.|few|TRBJ2-7
CSVSDRRYEQYF
TGCAGCGTCTCCGACAGACGCTACGAGCAGTACTTC
>TRBV5-1|TRBD1|.|TRBJ1-5
CASSFGQGNQPQHF
TGCGCCAGCAGCTTTGGACAGGGGAATCAGCCCCAGCATTTT
>TRBV11-1|TRBD2|few|TRBJ2-7
CASSQGLAGHYEQYF
TGTGCCAGCAGCCAGGGACTAGCGGGCCACTACGAGCAGTACTTC
>TRBV27|TRBD1|.|TRBJ1-4
CASSLQGSKLFF
TGTGCCAGCAGCCTACAGGGGTCAAAACTGTTTTTT
>TRBV10-3|.|.|TRBJ2-1
CAISESQRSYNEQFF
TGTGCCATCAGTGAGTCCCAGCGCTCCTACAATGAGCAGTTCTTC
>TRBV10-3|TRBD2|.|TRBJ2-2
CAISAPSGSLNGELFF
TGTGCCATCAGTGCGCCTAGCGGGAGTTTAAACGGGGAGCTGTTTTTT
>TRBV5-1|TRBD1|.|TRBJ2-5
CASSLGTEETQYF
TGCGCCAGCAGCCTAGGGACAGAAGAGACCCAGTACTTC
>TRBV25-1|.|.|TRBJ1-1
CASSRGTEAFF
TGTGCCAGCAGTAGGGGCACTGAAGCTTTCTTT
>TRBV19|TRBD1|.|TRBJ1-3
CASRGDRMSSGNTIYF
TGTGCCAGTAGGGGGGACAGGATGAGCTCTGGAAACACCATATATTTT
>TRBV5-1|TRBD1|.|TRBJ1-1
CASSLWGQGNTEAFF
TGCGCCAGCAGCTTGTGGGGACAGGGGAACACTGAAGCTTTCTTT
>TRBV19|TRBD1|few|TRBJ1-1
CASRDSQGRTEAFF
TGTGCCAGTAGAGATTCACAGGGGCGAACTGAAGCTTTCTTT
>TRBV6-6|TRBD1|once|TRBJ2-3
CASSHMKQGPGTDTQYF
TGTGCCAGCAGTCACATGAAACAGGGGCCGGGCACAGATACGCAGTATTTT
>TRBV5-1|.|.|TRBJ1-3
CASSLAGGETGNTIYF
TGCGCCAGCAGCTTGGCCGGGGGGGAGACTGGAAACACCATATATTTT
>TRBV5-1|TRBD1|.|TRBJ1-2
CASSSTGGSYGYTF
TGCGCCAGCAGCTCGACAGGGGGCAGCTATGGCTACACCTTC
>TRBV11-3|TRBD2|.|TRBJ2-4
CASSSNTLAGEVNIQYF
TGTGCCAGCAGCTCAAATACACTAGCGGGGGAAGTTAACATTCAGTACTTC
>TRBV27|.|once|TRBJ1-2
CASSGWGGGGYTF
TGTGCCAGCAGTGGGTGGGGGGGAGGTGGCTACACCTTC
>TRBV19|TRBD1|few|TRBJ1-1
CASSQGANTEAFF
TGTGCCAGTAGTCAGGGGGCGAACACTGAAGCTTTCTTT
>TRBV5-4|TRBD1|.|TRBJ1-5
CASSFTGAQGAGQPQHF
TGTGCCAGCAGCTTTACAGGGGCACAGGGGGCAGGACAGCCCCAGCATTTT
>TRBV5-1|.|.|TRBJ1-2
CASSLQTEIYGYTF
TGCGCCAGCAGCCTGCAGACGGAGATCTATGGCTACACCTTC
>TRBV7-2|TRBD1|.|TRBJ1-2
CASSFTSRGRAGYTF
TGTGCCAGCAGCTTTACGTCCAGGGGGCGCGCTGGCTACACCTTC
>TRBV5-5|.|.|TRBJ1-2
CASSPKMDSYYGYTF
TGTGCCAGCAGCCCAAAGATGGACAGCTATTATGGCTACACCTTC
>TRBV6-5|TRBD1|.|TRBJ1-1
CASYRGRRTEAFF
TGTGCCAGCTACAGGGGGCGAAGGACTGAAGCTTTCTTT
>TRBV30|.|.|TRBJ1-4
CAWSPQGATNEKLFF
TGTGCCTGGAGCCCACAGGGAGCAACTAATGAAAAACTGTTTTTT
>TRBV28|TRBD2|.|TRBJ2-1
CASSSSGTSGRGNEQFF
TGTGCCAGCAGTTCATCCGGGACTAGCGGGAGAGGTAATGAGCAGTTCTTC
>TRBV27|TRBD1|.|TRBJ1-4
CASSSHGTGFNEKLFF
TGTGCCAGCAGTTCCCACGGGACAGGGTTTAATGAAAAACTGTTTTTT
>TRBV7-3|.|.|TRBJ2-2
CASSPTGQTHRELFF
TGTGCCAGCAGCCCCACCGGACAGACCCACCGGGAGCTGTTTTTT
>TRBV9|TRBD2|.|TRBJ2-3
CASSVTTSGGGDTQYF
TGTGCCAGCAGCGTAACCACTAGCGGGGGTGGGGATACGCAGTATTTT